Detailed here is one T cell receptor beta chain. The junction departs from germline at one end; a sequencing error may be responsible. This CDR3 comprises 12 residues. Looked up from germline, CDR1 is SEHNR and CDR2 is FQNEAQ (reference sequence). Despite likely unrecorded immune exposures, the donors were nominally healthy at the time of sampling. This record comes from a study of cytomegalovirus exposure and HLA in healthy donors. 13 Jbeta primers and 60 Vbeta primers were used for the PCR. In the original analysis: A later analysis counted tens of millions of unique TCR beta chains, about 10 million shared. Assay: immunoSEQ multiplex PCR; the TCRdb copy retains only in-frame clones and omits some. The DNA was the basis for D and trimming; V, J and clone size are from that table. The data hold under 300,000 clones, with about nine tenths observed a single time.

Sequenced input: PBMCs. V is TRBV7-9 and J is TRBJ1-2; D gene uncertain. This TCR was sampled from a girl aged 2-9 years in good health and CMV-seronegative. The CDR3 DNA sequence: TGTTCCAGCAGCTTCGACCTGAGGGGCTACACCTTC. Its translation: CSSSFDLRGYTF.